This TCR beta chain was captured by sequencing in a study of OX40 agonist ivuxolimab in advanced cancers. Libraries were prepared by immunoSEQ multiplex PCR; TCRdb keeps only in-frame clonotypes and omits some of them. The table lists just over 40,000 clones, roughly 86% of them singletons. Study outcomes and limitations: Certain nonresponding patients likewise had low normalized T-cell clonal expansion. Patients who responded partially at 0.1-3.0 mg/kg showed clonal expansion ranking among the lowest. Antigen specificity of clonally expanded peripheral T cells was not established.

On this clone: Its specificity is unknown.

The V gene's germline CDR1 is MNHEY and CDR2 SVGAGI. This CDR3 region has 12 residues. V dropped 8 bases and J dropped 7 bases, with 12 bases sitting between them. The TCR sequence derives from an adult with an advanced solid tumor such as melanoma, head and neck, liver or kidney cancer. The chain uses TRBV6-5 and TRBJ1-5, with TRBD1 as a possible D gene (5 bases). The sample here was CD4+ or CD8+ T cells sorted from blood, taken in a trial of the OX40 agonist ivuxolimab. The CDR3 coding sequence is TGTGCCAGCGGGTCAGGGTCCCAGCCCCAGCATTTT. Its translation: CASGSGSQPQHF.